This T cell receptor (beta chain) was profiled in a study of T cells after yellow fever vaccination. The table lists this clonotype with many counts. The CDR3 sequence is 16 residues long. Per the germline V gene, CDR1 is MGHRA and CDR2 is YSYEKL. Trimming took 4 bases from V and 0 from J, leaving 12 bases between them. 5'RACE template switching added a universal primer site and UMIs to TCR cDNA. TCRdb reprocessed the 5' RACE reads with MiXCR, giving one entry per CDR3 protein. The sample lists a few hundred thousand distinct CDR3 sequences, about 9.5% seen once, with about a sixth in the top ten. V usage is TRBV4-1 and J usage is TRBJ1-4; D unclear. The sequence came from a man between 18 and 29 years old who received the YFV17D yellow fever vaccine. Material: PBMCs, obtained on the day of the first yellow fever vaccination. CDR3 in amino acids: CASSPVTWATNEKLFF. CDR3 bases: TGCGCCAGCAGCCCTGTGACGTGGGCAACTAATGAAAAACTGTTTTTT.